The 15 T cell receptor beta chains presented below share a single source sample, sequenced in a study of beta chain features in type 1 diabetes. The investigators reverse transcribed all of the isolated RNA, so they sequenced expressed TCRB transcripts. Generated by immunoSEQ multiplex PCR, the TCRdb table keeps only in-frame clones and is missing some. Of about 340,000 clones in the sample, around 8% are singletons; the top ten hold under 0.5%. The sample comprised central memory CD4+ T cells from blood. All receptors come from a woman between 18 and 29 years old in good health.

CDR3 in amino acids: CASSLQSNTGELFF. The DNA of the CDR3 is TGTGCCAGCAGCTTGCAGTCGAACACCGGGGAGCTGTTTTTT. The V call is TRBV7-2, the J call TRBJ2-2, with D uncertain. Germline CDR1 reads SGHTA; CDR2 reads FQGNSA. With 3 bases removed from V and 0 bases from J, the gap between germline ends came to 5 bases. CDR3 length: 14 amino acids. Combining the CDR3 with reference TRBV7-2 and TRBJ2-2 gives the whole variable domain GAGVSQSPSNKVTEKGKDVELRCDPISGHTALYWYRQSLGQGLEFLIYFQGNSAPDKSGLPSDRFSAERTGGSVSTLTIQRTQQEDSAVYLCASSLQSNTGELFFGEGSRLTVL.

This clone was counted only a few times. The chain employs TRBV5-1 and TRBJ2-4; 10 bases match TRBD1. The trim removed 4 bases at V and 12 bases at J, leaving 10 bases unmatched. The CDR3 spans 14 residues. Looked up from germline, CDR1 is SGHRS and CDR2 is YFSETQ. CDR3 protein: CASSPGTGERGQYF. The CDR3 coding sequence is TGCGCCAGCAGCCCCGGGACAGGGGAACGGGGTCAGTACTTC.

A few counts support this clone. The genes are TRBV5-1 and TRBJ2-1, with 10 bases aligning to TRBD2. CDR3 size: 16 residues. J lost 5 bases, V lost 0 bases, and 5 bases had no gene match. Germline V gene lookup returns CDR1 SGHRS and CDR2 YFSETQ. CDR3 sequence (DNA): TGCGCCAGCAGCTTGGCCCTGACTAGCGGGCACAATGAGCAGTTCTTC. It specifies CASSLALTSGHNEQFF.

The chain links TRBV6-5 to TRBJ1-1; possibly TRBD1 for D (6 bases). Trimming cost V 6 bases and J 1 base, with 9 bases left between them. The germline gives CDR1 MNHEY, CDR2 SVGAGI. This CDR3 has 13 residues. CDR3 in amino acids: CASSQDRNTEAFF. The CDR3 nucleotides read TGTGCCAGCAGCCAGGACAGGAACACTGAAGCTTTCTTT.

This sequence joins TRBV7-9 and TRBJ1-4; the D gene is possibly TRBD1 (5 bases). Germline-derived CDR1 and CDR2 are SEHNR and FQNEAQ (reference sequence). CDR3 size: 15 residues. V shed 2 bases and J shed 5 bases, with 12 bases lying between them. The CDR3 coding sequence is TGTGCCAGCAGCTTATCGACCGCAGGGAATGAAAAACTGTTTTTT. It translates to CASSLSTAGNEKLFF.

There are a few counts of this clone. V gene TRBV5-6 combines with J gene TRBJ2-5; tentative D call: TRBD2 (6 bases). Germline values: CDR1 SGHDT, CDR2 YYEEEE. V was shortened by 2 bases and J by 4 bases, with 9 bases between the two germline ends. The CDR3 has 13 residues. The CDR3 DNA follows: TGTGCCAGCAGCTTCCAGGAGGGAGAGACCCAGTACTTC. Protein: CASSFQEGETQYF.

This clone was counted a few times. The chain employs TRBV10-3 and TRBJ2-7; no firm D call. Germline CDR1 is ENHRY and CDR2 is SYGVKD. The CDR3 runs to 13 residues. V shed 6 bases and J shed 5 bases, with 14 bases lying between them. Written as DNA, the CDR3 is TGTGCCATCAGAAGGTCGGGCGTTGACGAGCAGTACTTC. The encoded protein is CAIRRSGVDEQYF.

This chain uses TRBV4-2 with TRBJ2-1; 13 bases are shared with TRBD2. CDR3 length: 19 residues. Looked up from germline, CDR1 is LGHNA and CDR2 is YNFKEQ. V shed 5 bases and J 4 bases; nucleotides not matched to a gene: 14. DNA of the CDR3: TGTGCCAGCAGCTTGGCCTGGGGACTAGCGGGGAGACAGTACAATGAGCAGTTCTTC. Translated, it gives CASSLAWGLAGRQYNEQFF.

The table lists this clone with a few counts. The chain links TRBV18 to TRBJ2-5; tentatively, D is TRBD1 or TRBD2 (7 bases each). The germline V gene has CDR1 KGHSH and CDR2 LQKENI. This CDR3 contains 15 residues. Trimming removed 3 bases at V and 3 bases at J, with 14 bases between. The CDR3 DNA follows: TGTGCCAGCTCACCGACTGCAGGGGGGGAAGAGACCCAGTACTTC. It is translated as CASSPTAGGEETQYF.

This sequence joins TRBV7-9 and TRBJ2-3, with a tentative D call TRBD1 (6 bases). The ends were cut back, 5 bases at V and 2 bases at J, with 14 bases in the middle. This CDR3 spans 15 amino acids. The germline V gene encodes CDR1 SEHNR and CDR2 FQNEAQ (reference sequence). For the CDR3, the DNA is TGTGCCAGCAGCCCTAGGGGGACGAACACAGATACGCAGTATTTT. As protein: CASSPRGTNTDTQYF.

This clone has a count of ten or more. The V call is TRBV18, the J call TRBJ2-7; 7 nucleotides match TRBD2. Germline CDR1 KGHSH, CDR2 LQKENI. This CDR3 has 17 amino acids. Trimming removed 2 bases from V and 7 bases from J; junction bases left unmatched: 17. The CDR3: CASSPRDRGAGPSEQYF. The CDR3, as DNA: TGTGCCAGCTCACCAAGAGATCGGGGAGCGGGACCTAGTGAGCAGTACTTC. Variable domain in full (rest from reference TRBV18 and TRBJ2-7): NAGVMQNPRHLVRRRGQEARLRCSPMKGHSHVYWYRQLPEEGLKFMVYLQKENIIDESGMPKERFSAEFPKEGPSILRIQQVVRGDSAAYFCASSPRDRGAGPSEQYFGPGTRLTVT.

The chain is built from TRBV29-1 and TRBJ2-3; TRBD2 aligns across 13 bases. The CDR3 runs 16 residues. Trimming took 4 bases from V and 0 from J; bases not matched to a gene: 4. Germline-derived CDR1 and CDR2 are SQVTM and ANQGSEA. CDR3 sequence: CSVVRLAGGSTDTQYF. The DNA of the CDR3 is TGCAGCGTTGTCCGACTAGCGGGAGGAAGCACAGATACGCAGTATTTT.

The CDR3 nucleotides read TGTGCCAGCAGCTTAGTTCCCGGGACAGCCTTTAACGGGGAGCTGTTTTTT. Protein: CASSLVPGTAFNGELFF. The rearrangement uses TRBV7-9 and TRBJ2-2; 7 bases match TRBD1. The CDR3 consists of 17 residues. In germline, CDR1 is SEHNR, CDR2 FQNEAQ (reference sequence). The trim removed 1 base at V and 7 bases at J, leaving 12 bases unmatched.

This clone was seen a handful of times. The chain combines TRBV6-5 with TRBJ2-7, with no clear D. Trimming removed 10 bases at V and 7 bases at J, with 14 bases between. In germline, CDR1 is MNHEY, CDR2 SVGAGI. The CDR3 extends over 11 amino acids. The CDR3 loop is CATRGPSEQYF. CDR3 sequence (DNA): TGTGCCACTAGAGGCCCTTCTGAGCAGTACTTC.

J is TRBJ2-1 and V is TRBV9; D call uncertain. Germline CDR1 SGDLS, CDR2 YYNGEE. CDR3 length: 15 amino acids. Trimming pared 3 bases from V and 0 bases from J, leaving 10 bases between. Here the CDR3 reads CASSAGTSSYNEQFF. The CDR3 DNA reads as TGTGCCAGCAGCGCCGGTACGAGCTCCTACAATGAGCAGTTCTTC.